The entry below gives a single T cell receptor (beta chain) sequence along with its context. It has no known antigen specificity. Base qualities are not provided; no much larger clone lies one nucleotide away. Trimming takes 5 bases from V and 11 bases from J, and the germline ends sit 13 bases apart. Reading the germline V gene (reference sequence) gives CDR1 LNHDA and CDR2 SQIVND. The CDR3 contains 13 residues, cysteine and phenylalanine counted. This entry keeps only the CDR3 DNA: 39 bases, framed from base 1. The collaborating institutions used their own protocols to collect whole blood in K2EDTA tubes. For TCRbeta analysis, collaborator samples were shipped as frozen whole blood, as isolated PBMCs, or as DNA extracted from either sample type. TCRbeta CDR3 regions were amplified from genomic DNA by means of the immunoSEQ Assay, a bias-controlled multiplex PCR. In the paper's pipeline: The number of nucleated cells in each sample was estimated from the amplification of reference gene primers within the assay. Sequence reads were collapsed and filtered to measure the absolute abundance of every unique TCRbeta CDR3 rearrangement. For each sample, productive Simpson clonality was calculated as the square root of Simpson's diversity index across productive rearrangements. As stored in TCRdb, this immuneACCESS dataset retains in-frame rearrangements with V and J assigned. A fraction of the clones does not appear; measured against another copy, unresolved V genes explain less than half of the discrepancy, and the remainder lacks a known reason. V, J and clone size were drawn from that table, and D and trimming were deduced from the DNA. This sample has roughly 66,000 clones in its table, and more than 85% of those were observed once. Together, the top ten hold about an eighth of the sample.

This sample was included in a study of blood T cell repertoires in COVID-19 (TCRdb year 2020). With regard to the full study: Samples from collaborators originated in the United States, Italy and Spain and spanned both the acute and convalescent phases of COVID-19. The prospective study material was composed of cDNA or gDNA derived from T cells, B-cell-depleted T cells, or PBMCs. The dataset comprised deeply sampled blood TCRbeta repertoires from subjects exposed to, actively infected with, or recovered from COVID-19. The repertoires were made available in a free public database intended to serve as a resource for research on the immune response to SARS-CoV-2. The samples were drawn from the first 160 participants of the ongoing ImmuneRACE study and from 1,254 subjects provided by 6 global collaborators. Sample metadata almost always included a de-identified subject ID, COVID-19 status, age in years and sex. Where available, HLA class I and class II types were obtained from metadata supplied by the sample provider rather than from assay-based typing. General findings and caveats noted by the study authors: The amount of clinical and demographic metadata varied by source and participant and was provided uncurated.

The rearranged chain carries TRBV19 and TRBJ1-6, with TRBD1 as a weak D call on 6 bases. Sequenced: peripheral blood. The sequence was collected from a human donor with active COVID-19. The donor label of this sample is uncertain. The CDR3 here reads CASSGQQIAPLHF. The DNA sequence is TGTGCCAGTAGTGGACAGCAGATAGCACCCCTCCACTTT.